A selection of T cell receptor beta chains follows, all from one sample in a study of shared clonotypes between healthy human individuals. Profiled with immunoSEQ multiplex PCR; TCRdb holds only in-frame clones, not every one. Altogether some 580,000 clones are present, 95% to 98% being singletons, with the ten largest covering approximately 0.057%. The sequenced sample consisted of naive CD4+ T cells sorted from blood. Receptors were obtained from a woman aged 25-40 years in good health. CDR3s include the opening cysteine and the closing phenylalanine or tryptophan. The order of the fields is D gene, J gene, clone size, V gene, CDR3 DNA, CDR3 protein. The D gene is left open where the match is weak. Rows give clone size only sometimes, using once, few, many, or a class for an expanded clone.

- | TRBJ2-7 | - | TRBV21-1 | TGTGCCAGCACCCGATGTAAACGAGCGGGAGAACACGAGCAGTACTTC | CASTRCKRAGEHEQYF
- | TRBJ2-7 | - | TRBV28 | TGTGCCAGCAGCCTAGGAACGCTCACCTACGAGCAGTACTTC | CASSLGTLTYEQYF
- | TRBJ2-7 | - | TRBV28 | TGTGCCAGCAGTAAGAACGCAGGTTTCTACGAGCAGTACTTC | CASSKNAGFYEQYF
- | TRBJ2-7 | - | TRBV7-2 | TGTGCCAGCAGCTTGGCCGGGACGGTCTACGAGCAGTACTTC | CASSLAGTVYEQYF
- | TRBJ2-1 | once | TRBV19 | TGTGCCAGTAGACCCTTGAGCTCCATGAGCGGAAGCTCCTACAATGAGCAGTTCTTC | CASRPLSSMSGSSYNEQFF
TRBD2 | TRBJ2-4 | - | TRBV30 | TGTGCCTGGAGTGTCGGAGGGCTAGCGGCCATCAAAAACATTCAGTACTTC | CAWSVGGLAAIKNIQYF
TRBD2 | TRBJ2-5 | - | TRBV7-6 | TGTGCCAGCAGCTTACTAGCGGGAGGCCCAGAGACCCAGTACTTC | CASSLLAGGPETQYF
- | TRBJ1-6 | - | TRBV5-1 | TGCGCCAGCAGCTTGGTGCAGGATAATTCACCCCTCCACTTT | CASSLVQDNSPLHF
- | TRBJ2-3 | - | TRBV6-5 | TGTGCCAGCAGTTACGGGCACGGCACAGATACGCAGTATTTT | CASSYGHGTDTQYF
TRBD1 | TRBJ2-3 | once | TRBV19 | TGTGCCAGTAGCCCCAACAGGGGATGGACAGATACGCAGTATTTT | CASSPNRGWTDTQYF
TRBD1 | TRBJ1-1 | - | TRBV5-6 | TGTGCCAGCAGCTCGGGACAGGGAGTAGGTGAAGCTTTCTTT | CASSSGQGVGEAFF